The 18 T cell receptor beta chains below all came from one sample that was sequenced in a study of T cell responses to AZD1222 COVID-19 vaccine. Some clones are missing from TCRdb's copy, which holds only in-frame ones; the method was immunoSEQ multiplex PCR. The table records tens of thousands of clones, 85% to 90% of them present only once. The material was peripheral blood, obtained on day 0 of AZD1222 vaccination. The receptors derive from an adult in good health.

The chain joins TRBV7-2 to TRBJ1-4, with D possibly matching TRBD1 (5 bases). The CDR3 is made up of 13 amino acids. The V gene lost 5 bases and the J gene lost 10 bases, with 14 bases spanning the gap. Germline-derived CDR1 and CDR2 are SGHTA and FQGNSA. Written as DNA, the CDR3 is TGTGCCAGCAGCAGCCCCGGGGGAGGAAAACTGTTTTTT. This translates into CASSSPGGGKLFF. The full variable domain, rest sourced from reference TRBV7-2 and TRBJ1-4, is GAGVSQSPSNKVTEKGKDVELRCDPISGHTALYWYRQSLGQGLEFLIYFQGNSAPDKSGLPSDRFSAERTGGSVSTLTIQRTQQEDSAVYLCASSSPGGGKLFFGSGTQLSVL.

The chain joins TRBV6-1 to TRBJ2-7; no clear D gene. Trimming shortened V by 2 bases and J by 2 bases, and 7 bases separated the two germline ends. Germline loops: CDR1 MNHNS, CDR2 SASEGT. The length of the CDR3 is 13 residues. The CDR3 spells CASSERSPYEQYF. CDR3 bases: TGTGCCAGCAGTGAAAGATCGCCCTACGAGCAGTACTTC.

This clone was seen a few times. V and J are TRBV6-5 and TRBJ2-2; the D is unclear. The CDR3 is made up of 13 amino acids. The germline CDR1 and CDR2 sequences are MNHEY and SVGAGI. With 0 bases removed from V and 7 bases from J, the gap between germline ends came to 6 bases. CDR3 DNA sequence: TGTGCCAGCAGTTACTCGAACGTCGGGGAGCTGTTTTTT. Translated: CASSYSNVGELFF.

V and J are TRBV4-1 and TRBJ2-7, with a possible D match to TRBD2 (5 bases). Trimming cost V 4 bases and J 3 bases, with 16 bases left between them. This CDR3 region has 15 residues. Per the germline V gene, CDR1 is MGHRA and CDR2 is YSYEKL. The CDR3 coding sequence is TGCGCCAGCAGCCCGGGGTCCGGGCCTAGCTACGAGCAGTACTTC. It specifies CASSPGSGPSYEQYF.

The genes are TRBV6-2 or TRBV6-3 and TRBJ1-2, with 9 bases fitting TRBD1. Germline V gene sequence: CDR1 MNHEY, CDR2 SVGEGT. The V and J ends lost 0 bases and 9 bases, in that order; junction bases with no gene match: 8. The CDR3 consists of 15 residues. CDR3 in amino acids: CASSYSGQGWRSYTF. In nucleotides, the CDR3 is TGTGCCAGCAGTTACTCGGGACAGGGCTGGCGTAGCTACACCTTC.

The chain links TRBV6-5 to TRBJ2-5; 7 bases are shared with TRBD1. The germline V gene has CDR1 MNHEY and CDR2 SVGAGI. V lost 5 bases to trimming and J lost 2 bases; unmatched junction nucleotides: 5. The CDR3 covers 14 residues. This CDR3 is CASSLTGSQETQYF. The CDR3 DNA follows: TGTGCCAGCAGTCTGACAGGGTCACAAGAGACCCAGTACTTC.

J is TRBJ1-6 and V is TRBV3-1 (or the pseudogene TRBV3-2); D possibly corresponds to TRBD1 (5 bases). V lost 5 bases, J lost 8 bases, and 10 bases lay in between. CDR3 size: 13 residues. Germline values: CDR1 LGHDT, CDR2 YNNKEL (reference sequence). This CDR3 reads CASSGGGYSPLHF. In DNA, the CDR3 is TGTGCCAGCAGCGGGGGGGGGTATTCACCCCTCCACTTT.

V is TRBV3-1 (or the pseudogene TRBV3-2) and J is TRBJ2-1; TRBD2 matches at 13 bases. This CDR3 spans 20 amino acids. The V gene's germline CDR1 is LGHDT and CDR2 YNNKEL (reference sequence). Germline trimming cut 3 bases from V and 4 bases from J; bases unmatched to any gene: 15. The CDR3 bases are TGTGCCAGCAGCCAGAACCCTTTTACTAGCGGGAGGGGCTTTTACAATGAGCAGTTCTTC. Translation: CASSQNPFTSGRGFYNEQFF.

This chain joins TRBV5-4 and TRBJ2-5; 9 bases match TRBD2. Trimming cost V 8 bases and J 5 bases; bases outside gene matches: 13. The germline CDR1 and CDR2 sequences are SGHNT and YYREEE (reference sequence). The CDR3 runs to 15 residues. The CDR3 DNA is TGTGCCAGTAAGAAGGCGGGGGGGCCGAGGGAGACCCAGTACTTC. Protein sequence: CASKKAGGPRETQYF.

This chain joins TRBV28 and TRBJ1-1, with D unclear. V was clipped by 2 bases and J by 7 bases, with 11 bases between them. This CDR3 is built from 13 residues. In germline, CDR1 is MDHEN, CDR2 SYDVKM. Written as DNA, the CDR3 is TGTGCCAGCAGTTTAGGACCGCACCGTGAAGCTTTCTTT. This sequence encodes CASSLGPHREAFF.

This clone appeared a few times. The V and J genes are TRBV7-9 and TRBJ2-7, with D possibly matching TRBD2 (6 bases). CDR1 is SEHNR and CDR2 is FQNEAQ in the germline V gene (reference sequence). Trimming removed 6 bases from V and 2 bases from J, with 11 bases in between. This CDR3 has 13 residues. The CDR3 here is CASSERGTYEQYF. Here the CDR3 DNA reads TGTGCCAGCAGTGAACGGGGGACCTACGAGCAGTACTTC.

CDR3 sequence (DNA): TGTGCCACCTTCCCCTCAGACAGGACGAATGAAAAACTGTTTTTT. Translated: CATFPSDRTNEKLFF. V and J are TRBV28 and TRBJ1-4; tentatively, D is TRBD1 (6 bases). Trimming shortened V by 10 bases and J by 5 bases, and 20 bases separated the two germline ends. The CDR3 is made up of 15 amino acids. CDR1 MDHEN and CDR2 SYDVKM come from the germline V gene. The full variable domain, completed using reference TRBV28 and TRBJ1-4, is DVKVTQSSRYLVKRTGEKVFLECVQDMDHENMFWYRQDPGLGLRLIYFSYDVKMKEKGDIPEGYSVSREKKERFSLILESASTNQTSMYLCATFPSDRTNEKLFFGSGTQLSVL.

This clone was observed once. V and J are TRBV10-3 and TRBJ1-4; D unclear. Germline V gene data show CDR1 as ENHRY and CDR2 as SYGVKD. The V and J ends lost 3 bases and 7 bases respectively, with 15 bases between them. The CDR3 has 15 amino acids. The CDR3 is CAISDEEGAGEKLFF. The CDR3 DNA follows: TGTGCCATCAGTGATGAGGAGGGCGCGGGTGAAAAACTGTTTTTT.

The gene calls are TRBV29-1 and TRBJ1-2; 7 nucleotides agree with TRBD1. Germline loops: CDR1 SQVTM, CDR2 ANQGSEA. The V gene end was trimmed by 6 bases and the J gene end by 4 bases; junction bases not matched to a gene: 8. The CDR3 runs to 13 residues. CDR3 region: CSVSLTGIYGYTF. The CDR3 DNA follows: TGCAGCGTCTCCTTGACAGGGATCTATGGCTACACCTTC.

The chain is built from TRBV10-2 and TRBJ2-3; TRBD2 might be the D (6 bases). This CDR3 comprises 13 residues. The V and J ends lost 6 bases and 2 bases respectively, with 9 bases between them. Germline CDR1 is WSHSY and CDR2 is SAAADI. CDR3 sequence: CASRGDSTDTQYF. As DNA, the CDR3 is TGCGCCAGCAGAGGGGACTCCACAGATACGCAGTATTTT.

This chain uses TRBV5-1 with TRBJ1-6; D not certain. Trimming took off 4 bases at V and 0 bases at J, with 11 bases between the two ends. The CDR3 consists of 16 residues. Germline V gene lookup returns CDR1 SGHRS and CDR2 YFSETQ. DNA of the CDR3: TGCGCCAGCAGCCCGACTGAGAGCTCCTATAATTCACCCCTCCACTTT. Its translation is CASSPTESSYNSPLHF. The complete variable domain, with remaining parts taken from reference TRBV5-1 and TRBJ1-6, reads KAGVTQTPRYLIKTRGQQVTLSCSPISGHRSVSWYQQTPGQGLQFLFEYFSETQRNKGNFPGRFSGRQFSNSRSEMNVSTLELGDSALYLCASSPTESSYNSPLHFGNGTRLTVT.

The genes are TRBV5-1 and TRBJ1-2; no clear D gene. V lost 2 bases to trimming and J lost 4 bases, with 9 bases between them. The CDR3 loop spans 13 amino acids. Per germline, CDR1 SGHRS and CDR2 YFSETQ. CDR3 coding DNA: TGCGCCAGCAGCTTCGGGGAAGGCTATGGCTACACCTTC. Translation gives CASSFGEGYGYTF.

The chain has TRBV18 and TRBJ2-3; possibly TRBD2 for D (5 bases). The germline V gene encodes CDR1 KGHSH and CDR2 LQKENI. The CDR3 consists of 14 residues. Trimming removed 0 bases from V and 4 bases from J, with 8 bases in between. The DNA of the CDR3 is TGTGCCAGCTCACCACCGGAGGCAGCAGATACGCAGTATTTT. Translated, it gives CASSPPEAADTQYF.